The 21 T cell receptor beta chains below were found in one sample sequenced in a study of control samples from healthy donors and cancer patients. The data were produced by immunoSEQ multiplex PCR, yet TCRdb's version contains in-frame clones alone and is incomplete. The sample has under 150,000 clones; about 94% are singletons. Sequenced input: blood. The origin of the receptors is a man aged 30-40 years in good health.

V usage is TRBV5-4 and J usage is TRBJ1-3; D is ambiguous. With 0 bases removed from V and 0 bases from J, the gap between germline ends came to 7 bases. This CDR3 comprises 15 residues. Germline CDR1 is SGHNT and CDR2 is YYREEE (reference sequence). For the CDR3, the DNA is TGTGCCAGCAGCTTGGATCGATTCTCTGGAAACACCATATATTTT. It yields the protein CASSLDRFSGNTIYF. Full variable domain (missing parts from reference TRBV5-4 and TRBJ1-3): ETGVTQSPTHLIKTRGQQVTLRCSSQSGHNTVSWYQQALGQGPQFIFQYYREEENGRGNFPPRFSGLQFPNYSSELNVNALELDDSALYLCASSLDRFSGNTIYFGEGSWLTVV.

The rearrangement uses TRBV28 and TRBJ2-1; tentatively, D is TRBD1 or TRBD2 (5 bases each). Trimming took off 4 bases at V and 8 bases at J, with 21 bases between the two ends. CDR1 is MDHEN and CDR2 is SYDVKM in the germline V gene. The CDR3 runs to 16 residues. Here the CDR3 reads CASSSSGTGSIYEQFF. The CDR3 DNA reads TGTGCCAGCAGTTCCTCCGGGACCGGGTCGATATATGAGCAGTTCTTC.

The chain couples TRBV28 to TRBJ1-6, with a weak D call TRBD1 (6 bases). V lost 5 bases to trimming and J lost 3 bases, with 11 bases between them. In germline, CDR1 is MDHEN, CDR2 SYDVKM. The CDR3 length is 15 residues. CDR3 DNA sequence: TGTGCCAGCAGTAGCACGACAGGCTATAATTCACCCCTCCACTTT. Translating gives CASSSTTGYNSPLHF. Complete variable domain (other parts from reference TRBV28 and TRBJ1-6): DVKVTQSSRYLVKRTGEKVFLECVQDMDHENMFWYRQDPGLGLRLIYFSYDVKMKEKGDIPEGYSVSREKKERFSLILESASTNQTSMYLCASSSTTGYNSPLHFGNGTRLTVT.

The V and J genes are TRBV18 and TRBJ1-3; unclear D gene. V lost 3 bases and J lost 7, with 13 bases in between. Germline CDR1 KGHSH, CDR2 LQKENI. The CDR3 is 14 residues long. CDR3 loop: CASSPTRSGNTIYF. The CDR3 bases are TGTGCCAGCTCACCTACCCGGAGTGGGAACACCATATATTTT.

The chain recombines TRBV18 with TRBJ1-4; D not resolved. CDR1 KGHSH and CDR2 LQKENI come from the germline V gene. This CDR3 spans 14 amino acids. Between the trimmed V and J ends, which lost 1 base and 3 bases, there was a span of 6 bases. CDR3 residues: CASSPQTSNEKLFF. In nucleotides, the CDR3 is TGTGCCAGCTCACCACAGACCTCTAATGAAAAACTGTTTTTT.

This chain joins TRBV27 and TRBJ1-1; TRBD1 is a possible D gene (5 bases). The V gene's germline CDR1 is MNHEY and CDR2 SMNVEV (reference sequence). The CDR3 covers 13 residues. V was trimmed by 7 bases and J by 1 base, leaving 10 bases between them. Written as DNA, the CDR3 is TGTGCCAGCACCGGGACTGCGAACACTGAAGCTTTCTTT. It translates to CASTGTANTEAFF.

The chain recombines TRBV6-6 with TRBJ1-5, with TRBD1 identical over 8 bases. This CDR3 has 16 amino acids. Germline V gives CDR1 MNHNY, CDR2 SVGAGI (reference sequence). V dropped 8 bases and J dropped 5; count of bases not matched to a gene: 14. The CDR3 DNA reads TGTGCCAGCGGCCTCCCTCAGGGGGCGAAAGATCAGCCCCAGCATTTT. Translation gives CASGLPQGAKDQPQHF.

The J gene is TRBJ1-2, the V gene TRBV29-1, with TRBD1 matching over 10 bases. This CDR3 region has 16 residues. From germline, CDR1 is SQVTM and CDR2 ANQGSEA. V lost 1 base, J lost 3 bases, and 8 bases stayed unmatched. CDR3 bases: TGCAGCGTTGAAGCCCTGGGACAGGGGTCCCACTATGGCTACACCTTC. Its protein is CSVEALGQGSHYGYTF.

In DNA form, the CDR3 reads TGTGCCAGCTTTCAAACGGGGACAGAAGCCTATGGCTACACCTTC. Translation gives CASFQTGTEAYGYTF. The chain couples TRBV18 to TRBJ1-2; 7 bases fit TRBD1. The CDR3 runs 15 residues. In germline, CDR1 is KGHSH, CDR2 LQKENI. The junction had 12 bases not matched to a gene; V was cut back by 7 bases and J by 4 bases.

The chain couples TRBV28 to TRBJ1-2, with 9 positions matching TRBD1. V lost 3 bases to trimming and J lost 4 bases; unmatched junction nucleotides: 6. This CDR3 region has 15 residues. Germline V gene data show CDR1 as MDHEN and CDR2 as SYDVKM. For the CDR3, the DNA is TGTGCCAGCAGTTTTAGGGACAGGGCGTCCTATGGCTACACCTTC. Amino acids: CASSFRDRASYGYTF.

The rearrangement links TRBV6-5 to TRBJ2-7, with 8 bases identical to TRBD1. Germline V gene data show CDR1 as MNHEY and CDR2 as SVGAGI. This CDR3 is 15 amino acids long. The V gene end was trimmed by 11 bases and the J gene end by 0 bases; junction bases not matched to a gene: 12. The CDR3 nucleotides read TGTGCCGGGAAAAAGAGACAGGGGCCCTCCTACGAGCAGTACTTC. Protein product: CAGKKRQGPSYEQYF.

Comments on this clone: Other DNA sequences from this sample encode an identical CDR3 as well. CDR3 loop: CASSGQGAYEQYF. In nucleotides, the CDR3 is TGTGCCAGCAGCGGACAGGGAGCCTACGAGCAGTACTTC. The gene calls are TRBV9 and TRBJ2-7, with 7 bases fitting TRBD1. Germline V lookup: CDR1 SGDLS, CDR2 YYNGEE. The trim removed 3 bases at V and 2 bases at J, leaving 2 bases unmatched. The CDR3 consists of 13 residues.

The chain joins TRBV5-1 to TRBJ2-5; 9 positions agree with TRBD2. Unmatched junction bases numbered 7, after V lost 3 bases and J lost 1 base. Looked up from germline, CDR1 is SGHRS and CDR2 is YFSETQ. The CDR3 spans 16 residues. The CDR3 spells CASSWEPSGVQETQYF. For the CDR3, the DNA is TGCGCCAGCAGCTGGGAACCTAGCGGGGTCCAAGAGACCCAGTACTTC.

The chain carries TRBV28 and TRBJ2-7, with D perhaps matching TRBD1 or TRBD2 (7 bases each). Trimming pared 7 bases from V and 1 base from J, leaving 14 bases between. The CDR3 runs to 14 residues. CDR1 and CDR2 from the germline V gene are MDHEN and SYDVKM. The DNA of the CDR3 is TGTGCCAGCACGGGCAGGGGGGGATCCTACGAGCAGTACTTC. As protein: CASTGRGGSYEQYF.

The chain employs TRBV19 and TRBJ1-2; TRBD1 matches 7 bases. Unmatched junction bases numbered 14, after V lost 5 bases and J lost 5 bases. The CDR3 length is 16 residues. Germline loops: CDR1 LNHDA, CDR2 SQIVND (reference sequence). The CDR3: CASSLIRDSSGYGYTF. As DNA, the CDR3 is TGTGCCAGTAGTCTCATCCGGGACAGCTCCGGTTATGGCTACACCTTC. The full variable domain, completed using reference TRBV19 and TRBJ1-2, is DGGITQSPKYLFRKEGQNVTLSCEQNLNHDAMYWYRQDPGQGLRLIYYSQIVNDFQKGDIAEGYSVSREKKESFPLTVTSAQKNPTAFYLCASSLIRDSSGYGYTFGSGTRLTVV.

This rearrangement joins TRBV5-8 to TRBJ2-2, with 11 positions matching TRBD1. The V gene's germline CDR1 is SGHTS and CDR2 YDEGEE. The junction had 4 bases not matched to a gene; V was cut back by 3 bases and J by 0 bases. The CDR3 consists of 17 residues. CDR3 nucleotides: TGTGCCAGCAGCTCCGGGACAGGGGGGGCGAACACCGGGGAGCTGTTTTTT. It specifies CASSSGTGGANTGELFF.

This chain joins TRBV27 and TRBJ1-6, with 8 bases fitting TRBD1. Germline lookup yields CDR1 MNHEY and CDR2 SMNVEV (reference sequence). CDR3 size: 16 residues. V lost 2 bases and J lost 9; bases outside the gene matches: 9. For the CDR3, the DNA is TGTGCCAGCAGTTTAGTATACCCCACAGGGGGTTCACCCCTCCACTTT. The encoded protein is CASSLVYPTGGSPLHF.

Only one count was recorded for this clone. CDR3 nucleotide sequence: TGCGCCAGCAGCCTAAGACAGGGGGCAGCCGGGGAGCTGTTTTTT. Translated: CASSLRQGAAGELFF. This chain connects TRBV4-1 to TRBJ2-2; 10 nucleotides line up with TRBD1. The length of the CDR3 is 15 residues. CDR1 and CDR2 (germline): MGHRA, YSYEKL. With 4 bases clipped from V and 6 bases from J, the junction kept 5 bases outside the gene matches.

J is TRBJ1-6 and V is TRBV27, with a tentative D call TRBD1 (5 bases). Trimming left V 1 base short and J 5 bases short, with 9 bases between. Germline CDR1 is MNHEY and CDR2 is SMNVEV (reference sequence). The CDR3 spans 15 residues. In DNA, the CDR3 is TGTGCCAGCAGTTTATATGGGGGGAATAATTCACCCCTCCACTTT. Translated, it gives CASSLYGGNNSPLHF.

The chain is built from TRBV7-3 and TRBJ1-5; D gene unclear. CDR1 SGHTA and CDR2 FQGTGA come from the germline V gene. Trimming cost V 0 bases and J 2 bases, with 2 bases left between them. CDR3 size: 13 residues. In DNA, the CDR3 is TGTGCCAGCAGCTTAACCGGCAATCAGCCCCAGCATTTT. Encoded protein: CASSLTGNQPQHF.

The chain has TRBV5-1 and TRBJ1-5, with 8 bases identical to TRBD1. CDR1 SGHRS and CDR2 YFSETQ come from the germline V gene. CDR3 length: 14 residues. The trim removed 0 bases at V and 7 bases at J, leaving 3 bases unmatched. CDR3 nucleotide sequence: TGCGCCAGCAGCTTGGGCACAGGGGGGCAGCCCCAGCATTTT. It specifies CASSLGTGGQPQHF. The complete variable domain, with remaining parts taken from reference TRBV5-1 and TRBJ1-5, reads KAGVTQTPRYLIKTRGQQVTLSCSPISGHRSVSWYQQTPGQGLQFLFEYFSETQRNKGNFPGRFSGRQFSNSRSEMNVSTLELGDSALYLCASSLGTGGQPQHFGDGTRLSIL.